Below, 18 T cell receptor beta chains from the same sample are listed, as sequenced in a study of T cells in women clearing cervical HPV infection. Generated by immunoSEQ multiplex PCR, the TCRdb table keeps only in-frame clones and is missing some. The sample has 45,000 to 55,000 clones. Sequenced input: blood buffy coat. These receptors were taken from a woman aged 18 to 69 with a cervical HPV16 infection that either progressed to CIN3+ or cleared (not recorded which).

A remark on this clone: The CDR3 extends 3 residues past the end of the read, so its final part is completed from the germline J gene. The V and J genes are TRBV19 and TRBJ1-1, with D perhaps TRBD1 (6 bases). CDR3 length equals 14 residues. Germline V gives CDR1 LNHDA, CDR2 SQIVND (reference sequence). With 6 bases removed from V and 0 bases from J, the gap between germline ends came to 11 bases. Partial CDR3 DNA: TGTGCCAGTAGAAGAGACAGGTTGAACACTGAA. Translated, it gives CASRRDRLNTE. The whole CDR3 protein reads CASRRDRLNTEAFF.

A remark on this clone: The missing CDR3 end, 3 residues past where the read stops, is filled in from the germline J gene. The V gene is TRBV6-2 or TRBV6-3, the J gene TRBJ2-4; possibly TRBD1 for D (5 bases). CDR1 is MNHEY, CDR2 SVGEGT, per germline. The CDR3 is 13 residues long. Between the trimmed V and J ends, which lost 7 bases and 6 bases, there was a span of 13 bases. The sequenced part of the CDR3 DNA is TGTGCCAGCACCAAGGTTCAGGGAAACATT. Amino acid sequence: CASTKVQGNI. The entire CDR3 is CASTKVQGNIQYF.

For this clone: The read ends 3 residues early relative to the CDR3; the germline J gene fills the gap. Other DNA variants within this sample encode the same CDR3. V gene TRBV2 combines with J gene TRBJ1-3; the match to TRBD1 covers 7 bases. The germline V gene encodes CDR1 SNHLY and CDR2 FYNNEI. This CDR3 region has 14 residues. V trimming: 6 bases; J trimming: 4 bases; junction bases outside the gene matches: 6. CDR3 in amino acids: CASSNDRAGNTIYF. Incomplete CDR3 DNA: TGTGCCAGCAGCAATGACAGGGCCGGAAACACC. Full variable domain (remainder filled in from reference TRBV2 and TRBJ1-3): EPEVTQTPSHQVTQMGQEVILRCVPISNHLYFYWYRQILGQKVEFLVSFYNNEISEKSEIFDDQFSVERPDGSNFTLKIRSTKLEDSAMYFCASSNDRAGNTIYFGEGSWLTVV.

A remark on this clone: The read comes to an end 3 residues before the CDR3 does, leaving the germline J gene to fill in the end. The rearrangement joins TRBV28 to TRBJ2-2; D may be TRBD2 (7 bases). The CDR3 contains 15 residues. Deletions cut 6 bases from V and 2 bases from J, with 13 bases between. The germline CDR1 and CDR2 sequences are MDHEN and SYDVKM. The CDR3: CASSPGGPNTGELFF. The sequenced part of the CDR3 DNA is TGTGCCAGCAGCCCCGGGGGGCCTAACACCGGGGAG.

Details on this clone: From the germline J gene comes the end of the CDR3, since the read stops 3 residues before it. The chain links TRBV7-9 to TRBJ2-7; TRBD1 agrees at 7 bases. V lost 5 bases, J lost 4 bases, and 8 bases stayed unmatched. The CDR3 is 14 amino acids. Germline lookup yields CDR1 SEHNR and CDR2 FQNEAQ (reference sequence). The sequenced CDR3 bases are TGTGCCAGCAGCCCCGACAGGGTAAGGTACGAG. Translation gives CASSPDRVRYE. The whole CDR3 sequence is CASSPDRVRYEQYF.

About this clone itself: The CDR3 end lies 3 residues beyond the end of the read and is filled in from the germline J gene. The chain combines TRBV14 with TRBJ1-6; no clear D. The V end was cut by 0 bases, the J end by 10 bases, with 13 bases between. CDR1 is SGHDN, CDR2 FVKESK, per germline. This CDR3 contains 15 residues. The CDR3 protein is CASSQDTTLRSPLHF. The covered CDR3 bases are TGTGCCAGCAGCCAAGACACCACGCTCAGGTCACCC.

The CDR3 protein is CARSFLRRVEKNTGELFF. CDR3 bases read: TGTGCCAGAAGCTTCTTACGCAGGGTGGAGAAAAACACCGGGGAG. V is TRBV5-3 and J is TRBJ2-2, with D possibly TRBD1 on 5 matching bases. The read terminates 3 residues before the CDR3 end, so the remaining end is supplied by the germline J gene. TRBV5-3 is filed as an ORF, its function uncertain. The CDR3 loop spans 18 amino acids. Trimming removed 2 bases at V and 2 bases at J, with 19 bases between.

As to this clone: From the germline J gene comes the end of the CDR3, since the read stops 3 residues before it. The V gene is TRBV5-1, the J gene TRBJ1-2, with 8 positions matching TRBD1. The trim removed 4 bases at V and 4 bases at J, leaving 12 bases unmatched. This CDR3 has 16 amino acids. CDR1 and CDR2 (germline): SGHRS, YFSETQ. CDR3 loop: CASSPGQADLPYGYTF. The sequenced part of the CDR3 DNA is TGCGCCAGCAGCCCGGGACAGGCCGATCTGCCCTATGGC.

CDR3 amino acids: CSASGQGVLGHTDTQYF. Partial CDR3 DNA: TGCAGTGCTAGCGGGCAGGGAGTATTGGGTCACACAGATACG. The chain is built from TRBV20-1 and TRBJ2-3; D is perhaps TRBD1 or TRBD2 (5 bases each). The read halts 3 residues ahead of the CDR3 end, with the missing end drawn from the germline J gene. The ends were cut back, 3 bases at V and 2 bases at J, with 21 bases in the middle. The CDR3 is made up of 17 amino acids. Per the germline V gene, CDR1 is DFQATT and CDR2 is SNEGSKA (reference sequence).

The part of the CDR3 DNA that was read is TGTGCCAGCAGTCAAACTCCGGGACTAGCGAGCGACGGGGAG. This sequence encodes CASSQTPGLASDGE. In full, the CDR3 is CASSQTPGLASDGELFF. The chain couples TRBV28 to TRBJ2-2; TRBD2 matches 10 bases. The read gets to within 3 residues of the CDR3 end, and the germline J gene fills in the rest. The CDR3 is 17 amino acids. The germline V gene has CDR1 MDHEN and CDR2 SYDVKM. Trimming cost V 5 bases and J 7 bases; bases outside gene matches: 13.

CDR3 sequence reads: CASSVSSGPINEQFF. CDR3 DNA, as far as it was read: TGTGCCAGCAGTGTATCTAGCGGCCCGATCAATGAG. The genes are TRBV6-1 and TRBJ2-1, with TRBD2 identical over 7 bases. Sequencing ends 3 residues short of the CDR3 end; the germline J gene provides the rest. V lost 4 bases, J lost 6 bases, and 9 bases stayed unmatched. The CDR3 sequence is 15 residues long. CDR1 is MNHNS, CDR2 SASEGT, per germline.

About this clone: The read is 3 residues too short to cover the CDR3 end, so that end is filled in from the germline J gene. The chain has TRBV5-6 and TRBJ2-4; maybe TRBD1 (5 bases). V was shortened by 0 bases and J by 6 bases, with 7 bases between the two germline ends. CDR3 length: 13 amino acids. CDR1 and CDR2 from the germline V gene are SGHDT and YYEEEE. This chain's CDR3 is CASSLEGANIQYF. Partial CDR3 DNA: TGTGCCAGCAGCTTGGAAGGGGCAAACATT.

Note on this clone: The read ends 3 residues before the CDR3 terminus; that terminus is restored from the germline J gene. The J gene is TRBJ1-3, the V gene TRBV10-1; D is perhaps TRBD1 (6 bases). Looked up from germline, CDR1 is WNHNN and CDR2 is SYGVQD (reference sequence). Trimming removed 7 bases from V and 1 base from J, with 20 bases in between. The CDR3 loop spans 17 amino acids. The CDR3 loop reads CASTPPGHHQSGNTIYF. Incomplete CDR3 DNA: TGCGCCAGCACCCCCCCGGGACATCACCAGTCTGGAAACACC.

For this clone: The read gets to within 3 residues of the CDR3 end, and the germline J gene fills in the rest. The chain carries TRBV20-1 and TRBJ1-1, with a tentative D call TRBD1 (5 bases). The CDR3 extends over 16 amino acids. V was trimmed by 0 bases and J by 2 bases, leaving 16 bases between them. CDR1 and CDR2 from the germline V gene are DFQATT and SNEGSKA (reference sequence). CDR3 bases read: TGCAGTGCTAGAGATGCGACCCGACAGATCAACACTGAA. Amino acid sequence: CSARDATRQINTE. The full CDR3 sequence reads CSARDATRQINTEAFF.

Comment on this clone: Read data end 3 residues before the CDR3 end; the end is taken from the germline J gene. J is TRBJ2-7 and V is TRBV7-6; a weak D match, TRBD2 (5 bases). The germline V and J ends were trimmed by 2 bases and 3 bases, with 14 bases remaining between them. The CDR3 has 15 amino acids. The V gene's germline CDR1 is SGHVS and CDR2 FNYEAQ. The covered CDR3 bases are TGTGCCAGCAGCTTACGGGGAAATGGCGACTACGAG. Protein: CASSLRGNGDYE. The entire CDR3 reads CASSLRGNGDYEQYF.

With respect to this clone: The read finishes 3 residues shy of the CDR3 end, and the germline J gene is used to complete it. The chain employs TRBV5-1 and TRBJ1-3; the match to TRBD1 covers 7 bases. In germline, CDR1 is SGHRS, CDR2 YFSETQ. The CDR3 extends over 15 amino acids. Trimming cost V 4 bases and J 0 bases; bases outside gene matches: 4. CDR3 bases read: TGCGCCAGCAGCGTAGGGACAGTCTCTGGAAACACC. Translated: CASSVGTVSGNT. The entire CDR3 reads CASSVGTVSGNTIYF. The entire variable domain, with the rest obtained from reference TRBV5-1 and TRBJ1-3, is as follows: KAGVTQTPRYLIKTRGQQVTLSCSPISGHRSVSWYQQTPGQGLQFLFEYFSETQRNKGNFPGRFSGRQFSNSRSEMNVSTLELGDSALYLCASSVGTVSGNTIYFGEGSWLTVV.

The CDR3 bases that were read are TGTGCCAGCGGAGGGCGTCTAGCGGGGGGCACAGATACG. It codes for CASGGRLAGGTDT. In full, the CDR3 reads CASGGRLAGGTDTQYF. The rearrangement links TRBV2 to TRBJ2-3; 10 bases map to TRBD2. The read stops 3 residues short of the end of the CDR3; the missing end is completed from the germline J gene. This CDR3 is 16 amino acids long. CDR1 SNHLY and CDR2 FYNNEI come from the germline V gene. V lost 8 bases and J lost 1; bases outside the gene matches: 9.

Points on this clone: The read falls 3 residues short of the CDR3 end, and the missing part is taken from the germline J gene. The rearrangement joins TRBV5-1 to TRBJ2-1, with a tentative D call TRBD1 (5 bases). Germline values: CDR1 SGHRS, CDR2 YFSETQ. Trimming left V 0 bases short and J 6 bases short, with 13 bases between. The CDR3 is 15 residues long. Partial CDR3 DNA: TGCGCCAGCAGCTTGGGGGGCAGTTCTCTCAATGAG. Protein: CASSLGGSSLNE. In full, the CDR3 reads CASSLGGSSLNEQFF.